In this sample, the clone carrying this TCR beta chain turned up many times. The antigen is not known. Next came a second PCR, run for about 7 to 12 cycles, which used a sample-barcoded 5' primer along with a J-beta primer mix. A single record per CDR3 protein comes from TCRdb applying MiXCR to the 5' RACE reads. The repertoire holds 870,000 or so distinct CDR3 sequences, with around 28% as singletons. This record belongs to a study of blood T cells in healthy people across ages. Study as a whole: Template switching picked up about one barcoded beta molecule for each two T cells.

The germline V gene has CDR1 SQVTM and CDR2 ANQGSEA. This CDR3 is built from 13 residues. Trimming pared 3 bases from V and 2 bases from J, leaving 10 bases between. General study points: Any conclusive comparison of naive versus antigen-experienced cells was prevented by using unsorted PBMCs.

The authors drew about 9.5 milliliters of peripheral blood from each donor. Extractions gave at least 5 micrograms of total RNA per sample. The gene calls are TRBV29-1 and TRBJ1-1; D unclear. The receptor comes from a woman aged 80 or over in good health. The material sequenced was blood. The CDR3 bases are TGCAGCGTTGAGGGAAGCGTTAACACTGAAGCTTTCTTT. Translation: CSVEGSVNTEAFF.